These T cell receptor beta chains were read from a single sample in a study of regulatory T cells in long-lasting Graves disease. TCRdb re-derived calls from the multiplex PCR reads in MiXCR, one entry per CDR3 protein. The repertoire holds around 400,000 distinct CDR3 sequences, with around a quarter as singletons. This sample comprised peripheral blood mononuclear cells (PBMCs), obtained when the disease was refractory, from a patient treated with antithyroid drugs. These receptors all come from a female donor with Graves disease. Each CDR3 is given with its conserved first and last residue. The D gene is left open where the match is weak. Expanded clones are given a class, and other clones once, few, many or no size at all.

V: TRBV7-3
J: TRBJ2-6
size: many
D: .
DNA: TGTGCCAGCAGCTCCTCTGGGGCCAACGTCCTGACTTTC
CDR3: CASSSSGANVLTF

V: TRBV6-5
J: TRBJ2-5
size: few
D: TRBD2
DNA: TGTGCCAGCAGTTATCTTGGCCGCGGCGGGAGTAAGACCCAGTACTTC
CDR3: CASSYLGRGGSKTQYF

V: TRBV28
J: TRBJ1-1
size: many
D: TRBD1
DNA: TGTGCCAGCAGAAGGACAGGGGGCGCATGGGGCACTGAAGCTTTCTTT
CDR3: CASRRTGGAWGTEAFF

V: TRBV7-2
J: TRBJ2-7
size: few
D: .
DNA: TGTGCCAGCAGCTTAGGTGGCGGGTTCGAGCAGTACTTC
CDR3: CASSLGGGFEQYF

V: TRBV6-1
J: TRBJ2-5
size: many
D: TRBD1
DNA: TGTGCCAGCAGCGGGACAGGCGCCCCAGAGACCCAGTACTTC
CDR3: CASSGTGAPETQYF

V: TRBV7-2
J: TRBJ2-2
size: .
D: TRBD2
DNA: TGTGCCAGCAGCGCCGGACTAGCGGGAGGAAACGGGGAGCTGTTTTTT
CDR3: CASSAGLAGGNGELFF

V: TRBV20-1
J: TRBJ2-3
size: .
D: .
DNA: TGCAGTGCCGCCCCAACGTGGGATACGCAGTATTTT
CDR3: CSAAPTWDTQYF

V: TRBV6-2/TRBV6-3
J: TRBJ1-2
size: few
D: .
DNA: TGTGCCAGCAGTTACTCCCAAGGACTTTTTCGGGACTATGGCTACACCTTC
CDR3: CASSYSQGLFRDYGYTF

V: TRBV6-1
J: TRBJ1-3
size: few
D: .
DNA: TGTGCCAGCGGACACACGGGACCTGGAAACACCATATATTTT
CDR3: CASGHTGPGNTIYF

V: TRBV3-1
J: TRBJ1-1
size: .
D: .
DNA: TGTGCCAGCAGCCAGGCAGGGCGTCAAGCGGCCGAAGCTTTCTTT
CDR3: CASSQAGRQAAEAFF